This entry features one TCR beta chain sequence. Unmatched junction bases numbered 5, after V lost 3 bases and J lost 8 bases. The CDR3 extends over 14 amino acids. Germline V CDR1 and CDR2: KGHSH, LQKENI. The data were taken from a study of blood T cell repertoires in COVID-19. Study overall: From T cells, B-cell-depleted T cells, or PBMCs came the material, which was cDNA or gDNA.

Patients from Seattle were sampled longitudinally, starting during active infection. Original processing notes: The authors estimated nucleated cell counts from reference gene primer amplification. Some clones are missing from TCRdb's copy, which holds only in-frame ones; the method was immunoSEQ multiplex PCR. The V and J calls and clone size come from that table; D and trimming were worked out from the DNA. The table shows 200,000 to 250,000 clones, with roughly 76% occurring only once. The chain joins TRBV18 to TRBJ1-4; 8 bases map to TRBD1. The sequencing input was peripheral blood. The receptor comes from a woman older than 75 with COVID-19, enrolled during active disease. The CDR3 loop is CASSPDRALEKLFF. In DNA, the CDR3 is TGTGCCAGCTCACCGGACAGGGCTTTAGAAAAACTGTTTTTT.